The 28 T cell receptor beta chains in this list originate from one sample, sequenced in a study of identical twins. MiXCR, run by TCRdb on the 5' RACE reads, gives a single entry per CDR3 protein. In the table there are fewer than 250,000 distinct CDR3 sequences, less than 8% of which are singletons. These same data were also listed under a study on yellow fever vaccine responses in identical twins.

Source material: memory (CD45RO+) T cells sorted from blood. The receptors stem from a woman under 30 in good health.

V gene TRBV7-2 combines with J gene TRBJ2-4, with 8 bases identical to TRBD1. Looked up from germline, CDR1 is SGHTA and CDR2 is FQGNSA. The CDR3 covers 14 residues. V was pared by 3 bases and J by 6 bases, with 4 bases of the junction left unmatched. CDR3 coding DNA: TGTGCCAGCAGCTTCCTCGGACAGGGAAACATTCAGTACTTC. Translated, it gives CASSFLGQGNIQYF.

This clonotype was seen repeatedly, ten times or more. This chain uses TRBV12-3 or TRBV12-4 with TRBJ2-1; TRBD2 agrees at 11 bases. Trimming removed 6 bases from V and 6 bases from J; junction bases left unmatched: 7. The CDR3 is 15 residues long. CDR3 protein: CASRGTSGGFNEQFF. The DNA of the CDR3 is TGTGCCAGCAGGGGTACTAGCGGGGGTTTCAATGAGCAGTTCTTC.

This chain uses TRBV28 with TRBJ2-1; 14 bases fit TRBD2. The CDR3 is 18 amino acids. Germline CDR1 MDHEN, CDR2 SYDVKM. Trimming cost V 3 bases and J 7 bases; bases outside gene matches: 11. The CDR3 region has the DNA TGTGCCAGCAGTTTCCTCCGACTAGCGGGAGGGCTATTGAATGAGCAGTTCTTC. Protein: CASSFLRLAGGLLNEQFF.

This clonotype was found many times. This CDR3 is CASSLGGDPRGEQFF. The CDR3 DNA sequence: TGTGCCAGCAGCTTAGGGGGGGACCCAAGGGGTGAGCAGTTCTTC. The chain couples TRBV7-2 to TRBJ2-1, with D perhaps matching TRBD2 (6 bases). The CDR3 has 15 amino acids. The germline V gene encodes CDR1 SGHTA and CDR2 FQGNSA. V was shortened by 1 base and J by 9 bases, with 16 bases between the two germline ends.

This clonotype was recorded at least ten times. J is TRBJ2-2 and V is TRBV7-9; 8 bases are shared with TRBD1. V was pared by 6 bases and J by 2 bases, with 5 bases of the junction left unmatched. The CDR3 consists of 15 residues. CDR1 is SEHNR, CDR2 FQNEAQ, per germline (reference sequence). The CDR3 sequence: CASRAGTGNTGELFF. The CDR3 bases are TGTGCCAGCAGGGCCGGGACAGGCAACACCGGGGAGCTGTTTTTT.

This clonotype was counted only a few times. This chain links TRBV28 with TRBJ2-5; 11 bases agree with TRBD1. With 5 bases clipped from V and 3 bases from J, the junction kept 8 bases outside the gene matches. Germline lookup yields CDR1 MDHEN and CDR2 SYDVKM. The CDR3 is 16 residues long. The CDR3 protein is CASSLTDRGQKETQYF. The DNA of the CDR3 is TGTGCCAGCAGTCTGACGGACAGGGGGCAGAAAGAGACCCAGTACTTC.

CDR3 sequence (DNA): TGTGCCAGCAGTATAGGGGGGGCCGCCTCGTACGAGCAGTACTTC. Encoded protein: CASSIGGAASYEQYF. The rearrangement uses TRBV6-2 or TRBV6-3 and TRBJ2-7; TRBD2 might be the D (7 bases). V lost 5 bases, J lost 4 bases, and 18 bases lay in between. The CDR3 covers 15 residues. Germline V gene sequence: CDR1 MNHEY, CDR2 SVGEGT.

The sample holds a few counts of this clonotype. The chain joins TRBV5-6 to TRBJ1-6, with a tentative D call TRBD1 (5 bases). Germline CDR1 and CDR2: SGHDT and YYEEEE. This CDR3 contains 14 residues. Trimming shortened V by 1 base and J by 10 bases, and 12 bases separated the two germline ends. The CDR3 region is CASSLIKGTSPLHF. CDR3 DNA: TGTGCCAGCAGCTTGATAAAAGGGACCTCACCCCTCCACTTT.

The chain uses TRBV20-1 and TRBJ2-6, with 7 positions matching TRBD2. This CDR3 comprises 15 residues. V shed 6 bases, J shed 0 bases, and the junction held 5 bases outside the gene matches. Germline lookup yields CDR1 DFQATT and CDR2 SNEGSKA (reference sequence). CDR3 coding DNA: TGCAGTGCGTCGGGAGGCGCCTCTGGGGCCAACGTCCTGACTTTC. Its translation: CSASGGASGANVLTF.

This clonotype was picked up a small number of times. This rearrangement joins TRBV4-2 to TRBJ2-3, with 7 bases that match TRBD1. The J segment lost 2 bases and the V segment lost 1 base, leaving 6 bases of the junction unmatched. The CDR3 extends over 16 amino acids. Germline V gives CDR1 LGHNA, CDR2 YNFKEQ. As DNA, the CDR3 is TGTGCCAGCAGCCAAGGGGACAGACTAAACACAGATACGCAGTATTTT. It specifies CASSQGDRLNTDTQYF.

This chain connects TRBV6-1 to TRBJ1-4; 9 nucleotides agree with TRBD1. Germline CDR1 and CDR2: MNHNS and SASEGT. The junction had 7 bases not matched to a gene; V was cut back by 6 bases and J by 8 bases. CDR3 length: 14 amino acids. The CDR3 is CASSRDRVDEKLFF. In nucleotides, the CDR3 is TGTGCCAGCAGCCGGGACAGGGTAGACGAAAAACTGTTTTTT.

This clonotype came up many times. The V gene is TRBV2, the J gene TRBJ2-1; 10 positions agree with TRBD1. With 6 bases clipped from V and 5 bases from J, the junction kept 7 bases outside the gene matches. CDR1 SNHLY and CDR2 FYNNEI come from the germline V gene. CDR3 length: 15 residues. CDR3 DNA: TGTGCCAGCAGCCGGGACAGGGGTTACCACAATGAGCAGTTCTTC. Protein product: CASSRDRGYHNEQFF.

This clonotype was counted between two and nine times. V and J are TRBV7-9 and TRBJ2-1; D unresolved. Trimming pared 5 bases from V and 5 bases from J, leaving 16 bases between. The CDR3 has 15 amino acids. Germline V gene sequence: CDR1 SEHNR, CDR2 FQNEAQ (reference sequence). CDR3 region: CASSVRATADNEQFF. The CDR3, as DNA: TGTGCCAGCAGCGTCCGGGCCACAGCCGACAATGAGCAGTTCTTC.

This clonotype was observed a handful of times. DNA for the CDR3: TGTGCCAGCAGCCAAGACCCAGGGGTACGCTATGGCTACACCTTC. Translating it yields CASSQDPGVRYGYTF. This sequence joins TRBV3-1 and TRBJ1-2; D may be TRBD1 (6 bases). This CDR3 has 15 amino acids. Germline CDR1 and CDR2: LGHDT and YNNKEL (reference sequence). The V and J ends lost 0 bases and 4 bases respectively, with 12 bases between them.

This clonotype was seen at least ten times. This chain joins TRBV7-2 and TRBJ1-5, with no clear D. V gave up 2 bases and J gave up 5 bases, with 7 bases separating them. The CDR3 extends over 13 amino acids. Germline V gene data show CDR1 as SGHTA and CDR2 as FQGNSA. The CDR3 is CASSLMRDQPQHF. As DNA, the CDR3 is TGTGCCAGCAGCTTAATGAGAGATCAGCCCCAGCATTTT.

This clonotype was picked up a small number of times. The chain recombines TRBV4-2 with TRBJ2-2, with TRBD2 identical over 11 bases. J was trimmed by 3 bases and V by 4 bases; bases with no gene match: 7. The CDR3 is 17 residues long. From germline, CDR1 is LGHNA and CDR2 YNFKEQ. The CDR3 region is CASSRTLAGGDTGELFF. The CDR3 DNA sequence: TGTGCCAGCAGCCGTACTCTAGCGGGGGGCGACACCGGGGAGCTGTTTTTT.

This chain connects TRBV12-3 or TRBV12-4 to TRBJ1-5, with TRBD1 as a possible D gene (6 bases). The V end lost 6 bases, the J end lost 5 bases, and 17 bases lay between the germline ends. The CDR3 contains 15 residues. The CDR3 sequence is CASRSLRGFDQPQHF. CDR3 nucleotide sequence: TGTGCCAGCAGATCCCTCAGGGGTTTCGATCAGCCCCAGCATTTT.

As concerns this clonotype: A much larger clone differs from this one at a single base, so this may be a read error. The genes are TRBV11-2 and TRBJ2-1; 13 nucleotides agree with TRBD2. Looked up from germline, CDR1 is SGHAT and CDR2 is FQNNGV. The CDR3 has 18 amino acids. This CDR3 is CASSLGLAGGSSYYEQFF. CDR3 DNA: TGTGCCAGCAGCTTAGGACTAGCGGGAGGTAGCTCCTACTATGAGCAGTTCTTC. The complete variable domain, with remaining parts taken from reference TRBV11-2 and TRBJ2-1, reads EAGVAQSPRYKIIEKRQSVAFWCNPISGHATLYWYQQILGQGPKLLIQFQNNGVVDDSQLPKDRFSAERLKGVDSTLKIQPAKLEDSAVYLCASSLGLAGGSSYYEQFFGPGTRLTVL.

The sample holds a few counts of this clonotype. The genes are TRBV6-5 and TRBJ1-1; 7 bases are shared with TRBD1. The CDR3 is 12 amino acids. Germline V gene lookup returns CDR1 MNHEY and CDR2 SVGAGI. The ends lost 5 bases at V and 8 bases at J; junction bases unmatched: 5. The CDR3 reads CASSQPTGEAFF. The CDR3 DNA sequence: TGTGCCAGCAGTCAACCGACAGGGGAAGCTTTCTTT.

This clonotype was recorded at least ten times. The V call is TRBV20-1, the J call TRBJ2-3, with D tentatively TRBD2 (6 bases). V was pared by 2 bases and J by 0 bases, with 9 bases between. Germline V CDR1 and CDR2: DFQATT, SNEGSKA (reference sequence). The CDR3 sequence is 14 residues long. CDR3: CSARQGGSTDTQYF. The CDR3 DNA follows: TGCAGTGCTAGACAGGGAGGTAGCACAGATACGCAGTATTTT.

This clonotype was recorded a few times. This chain connects TRBV7-3 to TRBJ2-3, with 13 bases identical to TRBD2. The CDR3 contains 17 residues. From germline, CDR1 is SGHTA and CDR2 FQGTGA. J was trimmed by 4 bases and V by 1 base; bases with no gene match: 5. The DNA for the CDR3 is TGTGCCAGCAGCTTAATCGGACTAGCGGGGGACTCAGATACGCAGTATTTT. Protein sequence: CASSLIGLAGDSDTQYF. Variable domain in full (rest from reference TRBV7-3 and TRBJ2-3): GAGVSQTPSNKVTEKGKYVELRCDPISGHTALYWYRQSLGQGPEFLIYFQGTGAADDSGLPNDRFFAVRPEGSVSTLKIQRTERGDSAVYLCASSLIGLAGDSDTQYFGPGTRLTVL.

This clonotype was counted a few times. The chain recombines TRBV20-1 with TRBJ2-1; D might be TRBD2 (5 bases). CDR1 is DFQATT, CDR2 SNEGSKA, per germline (reference sequence). The CDR3 consists of 14 residues. Trimming took off 4 bases at V and 8 bases at J, with 18 bases between the two ends. The CDR3 region is CSANRPPGSDEQFF. CDR3 DNA: TGCAGTGCTAACCGCCCTCCGGGGAGCGATGAGCAGTTCTTC.

The chain combines TRBV29-1 with TRBJ2-1; the D is unclear. Between the trimmed V and J ends, which lost 3 bases and 6 bases, there was a span of 15 bases. Germline-derived CDR1 and CDR2 are SQVTM and ANQGSEA. The CDR3 totals 14 residues. This chain's CDR3 is CSVDGSPAINEQFF. Here the CDR3 DNA reads TGCAGCGTTGACGGCTCTCCTGCGATCAATGAGCAGTTCTTC.

The chain joins TRBV6-4 to TRBJ2-3, with 12 bases identical to TRBD2. With V trimmed by 6 bases and J by 4 bases, 5 bases remained unmatched. Germline V gene sequence: CDR1 MRHNA, CDR2 SNTAGT. This CDR3 has 15 residues. CDR3: CASRRLAGEPDTQYF. CDR3 in DNA: TGTGCCAGCAGAAGACTAGCGGGAGAGCCAGATACGCAGTATTTT.

This chain connects TRBV7-9 to TRBJ1-6; the D is unclear. Germline V lookup: CDR1 SEHNR, CDR2 FQNEAQ (reference sequence). Trimming left V 2 bases short and J 7 bases short, with 9 bases between. The CDR3 spans 14 residues. The CDR3 DNA follows: TGTGCCAGCAGCTTAACTGTCGTAAATTCACCCCTCCACTTT. Encoded protein: CASSLTVVNSPLHF.

In this sample, this clonotype turned up many times. The rearrangement links TRBV6-1 to TRBJ2-7, with no clear D. The CDR3 consists of 15 residues. The germline CDR1 and CDR2 sequences are MNHNS and SASEGT. V was pared by 5 bases and J by 3 bases, with 17 bases between. CDR3 in DNA: TGTGCCAGCAGTCTAATCCAAAGTCGTCGCTACGAGCAGTACTTC. It specifies CASSLIQSRRYEQYF.

This clonotype was observed a few times. The gene calls are TRBV7-9 and TRBJ1-3, with D unresolved. V was pared by 5 bases and J by 3 bases, with 8 bases between. This CDR3 region has 13 residues. Germline V gene data show CDR1 as SEHNR and CDR2 as FQNEAQ (reference sequence). The CDR3 sequence is CASSPTFGNTIYF. CDR3 nucleotides: TGTGCCAGCAGCCCGACATTTGGAAACACCATATATTTT.

A few counts support this clonotype. This chain connects TRBV5-1 to TRBJ2-6, with 7 bases matching TRBD1. Germline V lookup: CDR1 SGHRS, CDR2 YFSETQ. V lost 2 bases and J lost 0; bases outside the gene matches: 2. The CDR3 length is 16 residues. The CDR3 coding sequence is TGCGCCAGCAGCTTCGGGGACAGCTCTGGGGCCAACGTCCTGACTTTC. This encodes CASSFGDSSGANVLTF.